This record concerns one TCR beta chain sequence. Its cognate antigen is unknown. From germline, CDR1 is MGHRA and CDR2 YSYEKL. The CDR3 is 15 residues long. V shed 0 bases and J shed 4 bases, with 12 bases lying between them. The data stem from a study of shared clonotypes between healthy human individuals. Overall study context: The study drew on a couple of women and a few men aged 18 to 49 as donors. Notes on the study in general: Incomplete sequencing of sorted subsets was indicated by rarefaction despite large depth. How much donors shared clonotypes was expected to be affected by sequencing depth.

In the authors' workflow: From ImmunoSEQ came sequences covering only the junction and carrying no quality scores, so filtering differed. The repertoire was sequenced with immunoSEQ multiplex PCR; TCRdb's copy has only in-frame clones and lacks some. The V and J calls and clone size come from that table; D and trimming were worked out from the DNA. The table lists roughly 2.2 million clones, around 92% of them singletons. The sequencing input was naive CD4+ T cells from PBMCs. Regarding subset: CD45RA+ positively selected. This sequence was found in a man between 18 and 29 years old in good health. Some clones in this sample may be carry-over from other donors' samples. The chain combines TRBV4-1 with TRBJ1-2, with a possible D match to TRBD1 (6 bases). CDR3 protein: CASSQEGAGAYGYTF. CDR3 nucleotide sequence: TGCGCCAGCAGCCAAGAGGGGGCAGGCGCCTATGGCTACACCTTC.